Listed here are 32 T cell receptor beta chains from one sample, sequenced in a study of Ad26.COV2.S vaccination and SARS-CoV-2 variants. Sample treatment: around 19 received Ad26.COV2.S at low or high dose, single or two shots; about 5 received placebo; per-sample allocation not given. Samples were taken on day 63 after the first vaccine or placebo injection. Libraries were prepared by immunoSEQ multiplex PCR; TCRdb keeps only in-frame clonotypes and omits some of them. Of 400,000 to 450,000 clones in the sample, 80% to 95% are singletons; the top ten hold 12%. Sequences were derived from peripheral blood, sampled in a trial of Ad26.COV2.S vaccine versus placebo. These receptors were obtained from a person aged 18-65 years who received the Ad26.COV2.S COVID-19 vaccine or a placebo.

The rearrangement links TRBV14 to TRBJ2-3; 10 nucleotides line up with TRBD2. The CDR3 sequence is 19 residues long. Germline V gives CDR1 SGHDN, CDR2 FVKESK. The ends lost 8 bases at V and 0 bases at J; junction bases unmatched: 17. The CDR3 region is CASPRPSGSIGKSTDTQYF. In DNA, the CDR3 is TGTGCCAGCCCCCGGCCTAGCGGGAGTATTGGGAAAAGCACAGATACGCAGTATTTT.

V is TRBV18 and J is TRBJ2-3; perhaps TRBD1 as D (6 bases). CDR3 length: 16 amino acids. Per germline, CDR1 KGHSH and CDR2 LQKENI. V lost 3 bases, J lost 0 bases, and 13 bases lay in between. CDR3 sequence (DNA): TGTGCCAGCTCACCGCAACAGGGACCGAGCACAGATACGCAGTATTTT. This sequence encodes CASSPQQGPSTDTQYF.

The rearrangement uses TRBV14 and TRBJ1-1; maybe TRBD1 (5 bases). This CDR3 is 13 amino acids long. V lost 5 bases and J 1 base, leaving 8 bases between the germline ends. Germline CDR1 reads SGHDN; CDR2 reads FVKESK. The CDR3 is CASSVQENTEAFF. Written as DNA, the CDR3 is TGTGCCAGCAGCGTACAGGAGAACACTGAAGCTTTCTTT.

With regard to this clone: Within the sample, other DNA sequences also encode this same CDR3. This chain connects TRBV5-1 to TRBJ1-1; possible D gene TRBD1, 5 bases. Germline CDR1 reads SGHRS; CDR2 reads YFSETQ. Trimming shortened V by 0 bases and J by 7 bases, and 7 bases separated the two germline ends. This CDR3 has 12 amino acids. The CDR3 DNA is TGCGCCAGCAGCTTGGTAGGGGATGAAGCTTTCTTT. Encoded protein: CASSLVGDEAFF. The full variable domain, rest sourced from reference TRBV5-1 and TRBJ1-1, is KAGVTQTPRYLIKTRGQQVTLSCSPISGHRSVSWYQQTPGQGLQFLFEYFSETQRNKGNFPGRFSGRQFSNSRSEMNVSTLELGDSALYLCASSLVGDEAFFGQGTRLTVV.

This clone turned up a few times. J is TRBJ1-2 and V is TRBV7-9, with a weak D call TRBD1 (5 bases). This CDR3 has 13 amino acids. V lost 1 base and J 8 bases, leaving 11 bases between the germline ends. Germline CDR1 SEHNR, CDR2 FQNEAQ (reference sequence). The CDR3, as DNA: TGTGCCAGCAGCTTAGATCAGGGTTTCGGCTACACCTTC. It yields the protein CASSLDQGFGYTF.

The rearrangement joins TRBV9 to TRBJ2-1; 8 bases are a match to TRBD1. The CDR3 covers 14 residues. CDR1 is SGDLS, CDR2 YYNGEE, per germline. Germline trimming cut 1 base from V and 5 bases from J; bases unmatched to any gene: 2. The CDR3: CASSVTGGHNEQFF. CDR3 bases: TGTGCCAGCAGCGTAACAGGGGGTCACAATGAGCAGTTCTTC.

The V gene is TRBV24-1, the J gene TRBJ2-1; the match to TRBD2 covers 13 bases. The V segment lost 3 bases and the J segment 8 bases; nucleotides outside the gene matches: 12. CDR1 is KGHDR, CDR2 SFDVKD, per germline. The CDR3 runs to 18 residues. CDR3 nucleotides: TGTGCCACCAGTGATGGGACTAGCGGGATCCACGGAATTGATGAGCAGTTCTTC. Translation gives CATSDGTSGIHGIDEQFF.

This clone was seen once. This sequence joins TRBV6-5 and TRBJ2-5; 7 bases fit TRBD1. The V segment lost 5 bases and the J segment 1 base; nucleotides outside the gene matches: 4. There are 14 residues in the CDR3. The germline CDR1 and CDR2 sequences are MNHEY and SVGAGI. The CDR3 DNA reads TGTGCCAGCAGTCAGGGGGTGTTCCAAGAGACCCAGTACTTC. It is translated as CASSQGVFQETQYF.

The V gene is TRBV10-3, the J gene TRBJ2-1; 8 nucleotides match TRBD1. The germline V gene encodes CDR1 ENHRY and CDR2 SYGVKD. The junction had 7 bases not matched to a gene; V was cut back by 10 bases and J by 8 bases. The CDR3 runs 12 residues. The CDR3 here is CARGQARDEQFF. CDR3 sequence (DNA): TGTGCCAGGGGACAGGCCCGCGATGAGCAGTTCTTC.

V and J are TRBV6-2 or TRBV6-3 and TRBJ1-1, with 8 bases matching TRBD1. CDR1 is MNHEY and CDR2 is SVGEGT in the germline V gene. This CDR3 has 14 amino acids. The V and J ends lost 7 bases and 4 bases, in that order; junction bases with no gene match: 8. Written as DNA, the CDR3 is TGTGCCAGCATCCCGCCGACAGGGGCCACTGAAGCTTTCTTT. It translates to CASIPPTGATEAFF.

Remarks on this clone: This sample includes further DNA sequences coding for the same CDR3. The V call is TRBV14, the J call TRBJ2-3; 9 bases map to TRBD2. Germline CDR1 and CDR2: SGHDN and FVKESK. This CDR3 spans 16 amino acids. After removal of 1 base from V and 1 base from J, the junction contained 3 bases not matched to a gene. The CDR3: CASSQVVAGGTDTQYF. CDR3 bases: TGTGCCAGCAGCCAAGTTGTAGCGGGAGGCACAGATACGCAGTATTTT.

This chain connects TRBV27 to TRBJ2-7; 8 positions agree with TRBD1. The germline V gene encodes CDR1 MNHEY and CDR2 SMNVEV (reference sequence). The J segment lost 3 bases and the V segment lost 3 bases, leaving 7 bases of the junction unmatched. The CDR3 contains 15 residues. This CDR3 reads CASSFAGGVFYEQYF. CDR3 nucleotide sequence: TGTGCCAGCAGTTTCGCAGGGGGCGTGTTCTACGAGCAGTACTTC.

The rearrangement joins TRBV21-1 to TRBJ2-7; the table assigns TRBD1, which was not confirmed against the DNA. TRBV21-1 is flagged as a pseudogene. CDR3 length equals 15 residues. The CDR3 sequence: CASSNNEDSPYEQYF. In DNA form, the CDR3 reads TGTGCCAGCAGCAATAATGAGGACAGCCCATACGAGCAGTACTTC.

This chain connects TRBV6-5 to TRBJ2-3, with 7 bases lining up with TRBD2. This CDR3 comprises 15 residues. The J segment lost 1 base and the V segment lost 6 bases, leaving 7 bases of the junction unmatched. Germline-derived CDR1 and CDR2 are MNHEY and SVGAGI. CDR3 region: CASSSPAGGTDTQYF. CDR3 bases: TGTGCCAGCAGCTCGCCGGCGGGGGGCACAGATACGCAGTATTTT.

The chain recombines TRBV12-3 or TRBV12-4 with TRBJ1-2; D gene ambiguous. Trimming removed 3 bases at V and 4 bases at J, with 9 bases between. CDR3 size: 13 residues. CDR3 nucleotides: TGTGCCAGCAGTTTGTTTTCAAGCTATGGCTACACCTTC. Encoded protein: CASSLFSSYGYTF.

Here the CDR3 reads CASSDRGLTEAFF. The CDR3, as DNA: TGTGCCAGCAGTGACAGGGGGCTAACTGAAGCTTTCTTT. This chain connects TRBV6-2 or TRBV6-3 to TRBJ1-1, with TRBD1 identical over 10 bases. Per germline, CDR1 MNHEY and CDR2 SVGEGT. With V trimmed by 5 bases and J by 5 bases, 2 bases remained unmatched. This CDR3 has 13 residues.

J is TRBJ1-2 and V is TRBV18, with D possibly being TRBD1 (6 bases). The CDR3 contains 15 residues. The V end was cut by 3 bases, the J end by 4 bases, with 15 bases between. Germline-derived CDR1 and CDR2 are KGHSH and LQKENI. The CDR3 DNA reads TGTGCCAGCTCACCTAACAGGGAGGTTGGCTATGGCTACACCTTC. Its protein is CASSPNREVGYGYTF.

The V and J genes are TRBV15 and TRBJ2-7; weak D call: TRBD2 (5 bases). Germline assignment: CDR1 LNHNV and CDR2 YYDKDF (reference sequence). The CDR3 extends over 16 amino acids. V lost 3 bases and J lost 6, with 21 bases in between. CDR3 region: CATSRSPAPLEGEQYF. DNA of the CDR3: TGTGCCACCAGCAGGAGCCCGGCCCCCCTCGAGGGCGAGCAGTACTTC.

The chain employs TRBV28 and TRBJ1-1; TRBD1 might be the D (6 bases). CDR1 and CDR2 (germline): MDHEN, SYDVKM. Trimming stripped 3 bases from V and 5 bases from J, with 10 bases between. The CDR3 is made up of 13 amino acids. CDR3 sequence (DNA): TGTGCCAGCAGTTTTAGGGGGTCTACTGAAGCTTTCTTT. This sequence encodes CASSFRGSTEAFF.

The chain has TRBV6-5 and TRBJ1-1, with 7 bases that match TRBD1. This CDR3 is 13 amino acids long. J gave up 1 base and V 7 bases, and 3 bases lay outside the gene matches. The germline gives CDR1 MNHEY, CDR2 SVGAGI. CDR3 in DNA: TGTGCCAGCAACAGACAGGGGAACACTGAAGCTTTCTTT. Its protein is CASNRQGNTEAFF.

CDR3 sequence (DNA): TGTGCCAGTAGTGCCTTGGGCCCCTACGAGCAGTACTTC. Protein product: CASSALGPYEQYF. The chain employs TRBV19 and TRBJ2-7; D is unresolved. V was trimmed by 5 bases and J by 2 bases, leaving 10 bases between them. The CDR3 runs 13 residues. Germline lookup yields CDR1 LNHDA and CDR2 SQIVND (reference sequence).

The V gene is TRBV4-1, the J gene TRBJ2-2; no clear D gene. Germline values: CDR1 MGHRA, CDR2 YSYEKL. V lost 4 bases to trimming and J lost 6 bases, with 15 bases between them. This CDR3 spans 15 amino acids. For the CDR3, the DNA is TGCGCCAGCAGCCGAAAGATTGGCGGATCCGGGGAGCTGTTTTTT. This codes for CASSRKIGGSGELFF.

V gene TRBV6-5 combines with J gene TRBJ2-2; perhaps TRBD1 as D (5 bases). The V gene's germline CDR1 is MNHEY and CDR2 SVGAGI. The ends were cut back, 9 bases at V and 0 bases at J, with 8 bases in the middle. The CDR3 is made up of 13 amino acids. CDR3 in amino acids: CASKDTNTGELFF. The DNA of the CDR3 is TGTGCCAGTAAGGACACGAACACCGGGGAGCTGTTTTTT.

V is TRBV4-3 and J is TRBJ2-3; the D is unclear. The CDR3 spans 15 residues. V was clipped by 1 base and J by 3 bases, with 11 bases between them. CDR1 LGHNA and CDR2 YSLEER come from the germline V gene. This CDR3 is CASSQVLWSTDTQYF. CDR3 bases: TGCGCCAGCAGCCAAGTACTTTGGAGTACAGATACGCAGTATTTT.

The chain combines TRBV24-1 with TRBJ2-7; tentative D call: TRBD1 (6 bases). The CDR3 length is 15 residues. The V gene lost 9 bases and the J gene lost 3 bases, with 20 bases spanning the gap. Germline CDR1 and CDR2: KGHDR and SFDVKD. In DNA, the CDR3 is TGTGCCACCGAATCCCACAGGGTGGAGAACTACGAGCAGTACTTC. It encodes CATESHRVENYEQYF.

The CDR3 DNA reads as TGTGCCAGCAGCCTACAGGGGGCGGGCGGGGAGCTGTTTTTT. Amino acid sequence: CASSLQGAGGELFF. The chain joins TRBV5-5 to TRBJ2-2; 9 bases are a match to TRBD1. V gave up 4 bases and J gave up 7 bases; unmatched junction bases: 5. The CDR3 consists of 14 residues. Looked up from germline, CDR1 is SGHKS and CDR2 is YYEKEE (reference sequence).

The CDR3 spells CASSYEAVEQFF. DNA for the CDR3: TGCGCCAGCAGCTACGAGGCCGTTGAGCAGTTCTTC. The chain combines TRBV10-1 with TRBJ2-1; D gene uncertain. This CDR3 is built from 12 residues. Trimming pared 6 bases from V and 9 bases from J, leaving 12 bases between. In germline, CDR1 is WNHNN, CDR2 SYGVQD (reference sequence).

This chain uses TRBV19 with TRBJ2-5; D remains unclear. The CDR3 has 16 amino acids. V gave up 5 bases and J gave up 5 bases, with 21 bases separating them. CDR1 and CDR2 from the germline V gene are LNHDA and SQIVND (reference sequence). The CDR3: CASSPLTVRMLETQYF. The CDR3 DNA reads TGTGCCAGTAGTCCTCTGACTGTAAGGATGCTGGAGACCCAGTACTTC.

The V and J genes are TRBV19 and TRBJ2-6; 7 nucleotides line up with TRBD2. The CDR3 totals 18 residues. Per the germline V gene, CDR1 is LNHDA and CDR2 is SQIVND (reference sequence). Unmatched junction bases numbered 14, after V lost 7 bases and J lost 2 bases. The CDR3, as DNA: TGTGCCAGTACCCGAGAAGGGAGGGGAATCACTGGGGCCAACGTCCTGACTTTC. Translating it yields CASTREGRGITGANVLTF.

V gene TRBV6-5 combines with J gene TRBJ2-7; D ambiguous. This CDR3 has 15 amino acids. V dropped 5 bases and J dropped 2 bases, with 16 bases sitting between them. Germline V gives CDR1 MNHEY, CDR2 SVGAGI. CDR3 amino acids: CASSRSLILTYEQYF. The CDR3 nucleotides read TGTGCCAGCAGTAGATCTTTAATCCTTACCTACGAGCAGTACTTC.

The J gene is TRBJ2-1, the V gene TRBV29-1; 8 positions match TRBD1. This CDR3 region has 16 residues. Germline CDR1 and CDR2: SQVTM and ANQGSEA. After removal of 8 bases from V and 0 bases from J, the junction contained 12 bases not matched to a gene. The CDR3 DNA reads as TGCAGCACAGATCCGGGACAGGACAGCTCCTACAATGAGCAGTTCTTC. Protein: CSTDPGQDSSYNEQFF.

The V gene is TRBV18, the J gene TRBJ2-1; D might be TRBD1 (6 bases). CDR3 size: 15 residues. Per germline, CDR1 KGHSH and CDR2 LQKENI. Deletions cut 4 bases from V and 0 bases from J, with 10 bases between. The DNA of the CDR3 is TGTGCCAGCTCACAAACAGGGATCTCCTACAATGAGCAGTTCTTC. This sequence encodes CASSQTGISYNEQFF.